This T cell receptor (beta chain) was retrieved from a study of T cells after posttransplantation cyclophosphamide. Findings of the study overall: Tissue-infiltrating T cells from skin or gut overlapped little with blood T cells. Recipient CMV seropositivity and CMV reactivation strongly tracked TRB clonality. Donor CD8+ memory clones often dominated recipient blood repertoires at later times.

A marrow graft followed busulfan-fludarabine conditioning, with cyclophosphamide on days +3 and +4. Measured with immunoSEQ multiplex PCR; TCRdb has only the in-frame clones, and not every one. Recorded here are tens of thousands of clones, none singletons. Many counts were recorded for this clone. The antigen is undetermined. This specimen was PBMCs, taken after allogeneic stem cell transplant with posttransplant cyclophosphamide. The TCR was taken from a male patient in his late teens or twenties who received an allogeneic stem cell transplant from a related donor, was CMV-positive, and had no GVHD. Some T cells may have originated in the graft donor.

The CDR3 protein is CASSLTVVARNNEQFF. CDR3 bases: TGTGCCAGCAGTTTAACGGTGGTAGCCCGCAACAATGAGCAGTTCTTC. The chain couples TRBV27 to TRBJ2-1; D not certain. Trimming took 2 bases from V and 5 from J, leaving 16 bases between them. The CDR3 contains 16 residues. Germline CDR1 reads MNHEY; CDR2 reads SMNVEV (reference sequence).